Listed below are T cell receptor beta chains from one sample, sequenced in a study of T cell changes during pregnancy in multiple sclerosis. Sequencing used immunoSEQ multiplex PCR; TCRdb keeps in-frame clones, though not all of them. The sample shows about 24,000 clones, around 90% of them seen only once. This sample comprised CD4+ T cells from peripheral blood mononuclear cells, obtained in the second trimester of pregnancy. The source is a female donor in good health, enrolled as a control in a pregnancy study. Both conserved end residues are part of each CDR3. D genes are given only for firm matches. Clone size is stated in some rows and not others, as once, few, many or a class when expanded.

j_call v_call clone_size d_call cdr3_aa cdr3_nt
TRBJ2-7 TRBV11-3 - TRBD1 CASSPERGPYEQYF TGTGCCAGCAGCCCTGAGAGGGGGCCCTACGAGCAGTACTTC
TRBJ1-6 TRBV19 - - CASRSTGGNSPLHF TGTGCCAGTAGATCGACAGGCGGTAATTCACCCCTCCACTTT
TRBJ1-6 TRBV28 - TRBD1 CASSIHKGTGARPLHF TGTGCCAGCAGTATACATAAGGGGACAGGCGCACGGCCCCTCCACTTT
TRBJ1-1 TRBV19 - - CASSIDRRVNTEAFF TGTGCCAGTAGTATAGATAGGAGGGTGAACACTGAAGCTTTCTTT
TRBJ2-7 TRBV2 - TRBD1 CASSETGLLSYEQYF TGTGCCAGCAGTGAGACAGGGCTCCTCTCCTACGAGCAGTACTTC
TRBJ2-2 TRBV5-5 - - CASSYRPGLRLGDTGELFF TGTGCCAGCAGCTATCGACCGGGACTCCGTTTAGGGGACACCGGGGAGCTGTTTTTT
TRBJ1-2 TRBV28 - - CASSSPTGLDSYGYTF TGTGCCAGCAGTTCCCCTACAGGTCTCGATAGCTATGGCTACACCTTC
TRBJ1-1 TRBV4-2 - TRBD1 CASSQGTGGRHTEAFF TGTGCCAGCAGCCAAGGGACAGGGGGGCGGCACACTGAAGCTTTCTTT
TRBJ1-2 TRBV28 - - CASPDKLDGYTF TGTGCCAGCCCAGACAAGTTGGATGGCTACACCTTC
TRBJ2-7 TRBV5-1 - TRBD2 CASSSSGALYEQYF TGCGCCAGCAGCTCTAGCGGAGCCTTATACGAGCAGTACTTC
TRBJ2-1 TRBV9 - TRBD2 CASSPSGGAGEQFF TGTGCCAGCAGCCCCAGCGGGGGGGCTGGTGAGCAGTTCTTC
TRBJ1-6 TRBV19 - - CASSIPGQNSPLHF TGTGCCAGTAGTATCCCCGGACAGAATTCACCCCTCCACTTT
TRBJ1-1 TRBV19 few - CASSIAQGTEAFF TGTGCCAGTAGTATAGCTCAGGGAACTGAAGCTTTCTTT
TRBJ1-5 TRBV7-2 - - CASSLTQGSNQPQHF TGTGCCAGCAGCTTAACCCAGGGTAGCAATCAGCCCCAGCATTTT
TRBJ1-3 TRBV11-2 - TRBD1 CASSRGQLSGNTIYF TGTGCCAGCAGCCGGGGACAGCTCTCTGGAAACACCATATATTTT
TRBJ2-5 TRBV9 - TRBD2 CASSVGVAGKETQYF TGTGCCAGCAGCGTCGGGGTAGCGGGAAAAGAGACCCAGTACTTC
TRBJ2-7 TRBV6-6 - - CASSSVAGPYEQYF TGTGCCAGCAGTAGTGTAGCAGGGCCCTACGAGCAGTACTTC
TRBJ2-5 TRBV9 - - CASSDTGETQYF TGTGCCAGCAGCGATACGGGAGAGACCCAGTACTTC
TRBJ2-5 TRBV5-1 - TRBD2 CASSLGTSGGAGETQYF TGCGCCAGCAGCTTGGGAACTAGCGGGGGGGCTGGAGAGACCCAGTACTTC
TRBJ1-6 TRBV9 - - CASSRDTLNSPLHF TGTGCCAGCAGCCGGGACACTCTTAATTCACCCCTCCACTTT
TRBJ1-2 TRBV2 - TRBD1 CASSEFIRDSYGYTF TGTGCCAGCAGTGAATTCATTCGGGACAGCTATGGCTACACCTTC
TRBJ2-7 TRBV6-5 - TRBD1 CASSYSTGTGAYEQYF TGTGCCAGCAGTTACTCGACTGGGACAGGGGCCTACGAGCAGTACTTC
TRBJ1-2 TRBV25-1 - TRBD1 CASSEYGDRRIFGYTF TGTGCCAGCAGTGAATACGGGGACAGGCGGATATTTGGCTACACCTTC
TRBJ2-7 TRBV7-9 - - CASSVNNKDFEQYF TGTGCCAGCAGCGTCAACAACAAGGACTTCGAGCAGTACTTC
TRBJ1-4 TRBV28 - - CASLDSLNEKLFF TGTGCCAGCTTAGACAGCCTTAATGAAAAACTGTTTTTT
TRBJ2-5 TRBV11-2 - TRBD2 CASSLGASGRQETQYF TGTGCCAGCAGCTTAGGGGCTAGCGGGAGACAAGAGACCCAGTACTTC
TRBJ2-5 TRBV2 - - CASSRDMGQETQYF TGTGCCAGCAGTAGGGACATGGGACAAGAGACCCAGTACTTC
TRBJ2-1 TRBV5-5 few TRBD1 CASSLWAGGGNEQFF TGTGCCAGCAGCTTGTGGGCAGGGGGCGGGAATGAGCAGTTCTTC
TRBJ1-3 TRBV29-1 - - CSAGGGSGNTIYF TGCAGCGCGGGGGGGGGCTCTGGAAACACCATATATTTT
TRBJ1-1 TRBV19 - - CASIADRYNTEAFF TGTGCCAGTATCGCGGACAGATATAACACTGAAGCTTTCTTT
TRBJ2-2 TRBV5-6 - TRBD2 CASSRKLAWNTGELFF TGTGCCAGCAGCCGGAAACTAGCGTGGAACACCGGGGAGCTGTTTTTT
TRBJ2-7 TRBV7-6 - - CASSRLSADSHEQYF TGTGCCAGCAGCCGTCTCTCGGCCGACTCCCACGAGCAGTACTTC
TRBJ2-3 TRBV4-2 - TRBD2 CASSQDRASGAYTDTQYF TGTGCCAGCAGCCAAGATCGGGCTAGCGGGGCCTACACAGATACGCAGTATTTT
TRBJ2-2 TRBV6-4 - TRBD1 CQQGATGELFF TGTCAACAGGGGGCTACCGGGGAGCTGTTTTTT
TRBJ2-1 TRBV9 - TRBD2 CASSVVASGGNEQFF TGTGCCAGCAGCGTAGTAGCTAGCGGGGGGAATGAGCAGTTCTTC
TRBJ2-7 TRBV5-1 - TRBD1 CASSRDRSGNEQYF TGCGCCAGCAGCAGGGACAGATCGGGTAACGAGCAGTACTTC
TRBJ1-1 TRBV7-2 - - CASSLGRVGHTEAFF TGTGCCAGCAGCTTAGGAAGGGTGGGGCACACTGAAGCTTTCTTT
TRBJ1-6 TRBV9 - - CASSADLFNSPLHF TGTGCCAGCAGCGCTGACTTATTTAATTCACCCCTCCACTTT
TRBJ1-1 TRBV11-2 - TRBD1 CASSLEWGQMNTEAFF TGTGCCAGCAGCTTAGAGTGGGGACAGATGAACACTGAAGCTTTCTTT
TRBJ2-1 TRBV7-7 once TRBD2 CASSSSGGNYNEQFF TGTGCCAGCAGCTCTAGCGGGGGGAACTACAATGAGCAGTTCTTC
TRBJ2-1 TRBV2 few TRBD2 CASSEGTSGRGGWFF TGTGCCAGCAGTGAAGGGACTAGCGGGAGGGGAGGGTGGTTCTTC
TRBJ2-3 TRBV15 - TRBD2 CATSRVSGSTDTQYF TGTGCCACCAGCAGAGTTAGCGGGAGCACAGATACGCAGTATTTT
TRBJ2-1 TRBV5-1 - TRBD2 CASSATSGRFGRSYNEQFF TGCGCCAGCAGCGCGACTAGCGGGAGATTCGGCCGCTCCTACAATGAGCAGTTCTTC
TRBJ2-3 TRBV5-1 - TRBD2 CASSMGLAGGDTDTQYF TGCGCCAGCAGCATGGGACTAGCGGGGGGGGACACAGATACGCAGTATTTT
TRBJ2-2 TRBV5-1 - TRBD2 CASRREGPSGPGELFF TGCGCCAGCAGAAGGGAGGGGCCTAGCGGTCCCGGGGAGCTGTTTTTT